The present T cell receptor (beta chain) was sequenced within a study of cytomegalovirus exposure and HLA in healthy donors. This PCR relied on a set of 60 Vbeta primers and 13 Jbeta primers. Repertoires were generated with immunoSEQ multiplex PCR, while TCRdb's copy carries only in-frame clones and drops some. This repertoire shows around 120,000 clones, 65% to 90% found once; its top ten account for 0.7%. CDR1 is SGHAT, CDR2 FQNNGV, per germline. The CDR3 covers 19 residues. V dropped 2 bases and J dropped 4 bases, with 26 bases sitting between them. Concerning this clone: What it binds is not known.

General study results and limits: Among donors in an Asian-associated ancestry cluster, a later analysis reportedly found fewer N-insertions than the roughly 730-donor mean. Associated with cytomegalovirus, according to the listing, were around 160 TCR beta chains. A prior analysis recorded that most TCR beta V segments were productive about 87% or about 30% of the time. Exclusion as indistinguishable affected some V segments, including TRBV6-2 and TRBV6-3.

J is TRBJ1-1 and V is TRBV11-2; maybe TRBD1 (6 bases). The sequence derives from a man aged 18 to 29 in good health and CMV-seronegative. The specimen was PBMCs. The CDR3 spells CASSLRGSWAGTNRTEAFF. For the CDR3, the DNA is TGTGCCAGCAGCTTAAGGGGTTCATGGGCAGGGACAAATCGCACTGAAGCTTTCTTT.